The T cell receptor (beta chain) under discussion was sequenced for a study of shared clonotypes between healthy human individuals. This CDR3 spans 16 amino acids. The germline V gene has CDR1 SGHAT and CDR2 FQNNGV. The J segment lost 0 bases and the V segment lost 5 bases, leaving 8 bases of the junction unmatched. TCRdb's copy holds only in-frame clones and misses some; the assay was immunoSEQ multiplex PCR. Of about 2 million clones listed, about 95% are singletons. Only CD45RO-negative cells positively selected for CCR7 counted as naive CD8 cells, so terminally differentiated effector memory CD45RA+ cells were excluded.

This clonotype was obtained from a man younger than 35 in good health. The material sequenced was naive CD8+ T cells sorted from blood. The chain recombines TRBV11-2 with TRBJ2-5; TRBD2 matches 8 bases. Here the CDR3 DNA reads TGTGCCAGCAGCCCCGAACTAGCGGTCTACCAAGAGACCCAGTACTTC. Its translation is CASSPELAVYQETQYF.